One sample yielded the 25 T cell receptor beta chains listed below, sequenced in a study of blood T cell repertoires in COVID-19. Measured with immunoSEQ multiplex PCR; TCRdb has only the in-frame clones, and not every one. The sample has tens of thousands of clones, around 81% seen once. Sequencing was performed on peripheral blood. These receptors came from a man aged 50 to 59 with active COVID-19.

The chain combines TRBV24-1 with TRBJ2-5; TRBD1 matches 7 bases. Germline-derived CDR1 and CDR2 are KGHDR and SFDVKD. The junction had 4 bases not matched to a gene; V was cut back by 4 bases and J by 6 bases. The CDR3 length is 13 residues. Here the CDR3 DNA reads TGTGCCACCAGTGAGACAGGGCTGCAGACCCAGTACTTC. Protein sequence: CATSETGLQTQYF.

This sequence joins TRBV6-1 and TRBJ1-2; the D gene is possibly TRBD1 (5 bases). V lost 2 bases, J lost 5 bases, and 18 bases lay in between. Germline CDR1 and CDR2: MNHNS and SASEGT. The CDR3 loop spans 16 amino acids. CDR3 bases: TGTGCCAGCAGTGAACCCAGGGTTCTTCTGAGGTATGGCTACACCTTC. Residues: CASSEPRVLLRYGYTF.

The J gene is TRBJ2-5, the V gene TRBV5-1, with TRBD2 identical over 14 bases. V was pared by 0 bases and J by 2 bases, with 0 bases of the junction left unmatched. CDR3 length: 16 amino acids. CDR1 SGHRS and CDR2 YFSETQ come from the germline V gene. The CDR3 loop reads CASSLGTSGGQETQYF. In nucleotides, the CDR3 is TGCGCCAGCAGCTTGGGGACTAGCGGGGGGCAAGAGACCCAGTACTTC.

The chain employs TRBV6-6 and TRBJ1-2; the match to TRBD1 covers 10 bases. CDR1 MNHNY and CDR2 SVGAGI come from the germline V gene (reference sequence). After removal of 5 bases from V and 3 bases from J, the junction contained 6 bases not matched to a gene. This CDR3 contains 15 residues. The DNA for the CDR3 is TGTGCCAGCAGTCCCCGGGACAGGGGTGACTATGGCTACACCTTC. Translation gives CASSPRDRGDYGYTF.

On this clone: This specimen includes other DNA sequences encoding the same CDR3. The genes are TRBV2 and TRBJ2-1; the match to TRBD2 covers 10 bases. V shed 6 bases and J 4 bases; nucleotides not matched to a gene: 3. Per germline, CDR1 SNHLY and CDR2 FYNNEI. The CDR3 is made up of 14 amino acids. Here the CDR3 DNA reads TGTGCCAGCAGAGCGGGGGGGCTTTACAATGAGCAGTTCTTC. Translating it yields CASRAGGLYNEQFF.

The chain couples TRBV19 to TRBJ1-2; 12 positions agree with TRBD1. Germline assignment: CDR1 LNHDA and CDR2 SQIVND (reference sequence). J gave up 2 bases and V 4 bases, and 5 bases lay outside the gene matches. The CDR3 spans 16 residues. CDR3 sequence (DNA): TGTGCCAGTAGTAGGGGACAGGGGGCGATCAACTATGGCTACACCTTC. Amino acid sequence: CASSRGQGAINYGYTF.

The chain joins TRBV4-2 to TRBJ2-6; no firm D call. In germline, CDR1 is LGHNA, CDR2 YNFKEQ. With 4 bases removed from V and 0 bases from J, the gap between germline ends came to 10 bases. CDR3 length: 16 residues. This CDR3 is CASSLSSHSGANVLTF. The DNA for the CDR3 is TGTGCCAGCAGCCTGAGCTCGCACTCTGGGGCCAACGTCCTGACTTTC.

This clone has a single count. The chain joins TRBV3-1 (or the pseudogene TRBV3-2) to TRBJ2-7, with 8 bases that match TRBD2. Germline CDR1 LGHDT, CDR2 YNNKEL (reference sequence). The ends lost 4 bases at V and 6 bases at J; junction bases unmatched: 14. The CDR3 consists of 16 residues. DNA of the CDR3: TGTGCCAGCAGCCCAAGGGTTAGCGGGACATCTGGCGAGCAGTACTTC. It codes for CASSPRVSGTSGEQYF.

V is TRBV5-1 and J is TRBJ2-5; D remains unclear. Trimming removed 1 base from V and 4 bases from J, with 11 bases in between. This CDR3 is built from 14 residues. Germline V gives CDR1 SGHRS, CDR2 YFSETQ. CDR3 loop: CASSLSSAVETQYF. The CDR3, as DNA: TGCGCCAGCAGCTTGAGCTCCGCCGTAGAGACCCAGTACTTC.

The V gene is TRBV5-1, the J gene TRBJ1-1; 7 bases line up with TRBD1. After removal of 5 bases from V and 9 bases from J, the junction contained 13 bases not matched to a gene. Germline V lookup: CDR1 SGHRS, CDR2 YFSETQ. The CDR3 totals 14 residues. The CDR3 here is CASREEDRTVQAFF. In DNA, the CDR3 is TGCGCCAGCAGGGAAGAGGACAGGACGGTTCAAGCTTTCTTT. Looking up the rest from reference TRBV5-1 and TRBJ1-1 gives the full variable domain: KAGVTQTPRYLIKTRGQQVTLSCSPISGHRSVSWYQQTPGQGLQFLFEYFSETQRNKGNFPGRFSGRQFSNSRSEMNVSTLELGDSALYLCASREEDRTVQAFFGQGTRLTVV.

This clone has a single count. The J gene is TRBJ2-3, the V gene TRBV15; TRBD2 matches 14 bases. The trim removed 1 base at V and 7 bases at J, leaving 10 bases unmatched. The CDR3 runs 18 residues. The germline V gene has CDR1 LNHNV and CDR2 YYDKDF (reference sequence). CDR3 amino acids: CATSRGPGLAGGRNTQYF. CDR3 DNA sequence: TGTGCCACCAGCAGAGGCCCCGGACTAGCGGGGGGCCGAAATACGCAGTATTTT. Full variable domain (missing parts from reference TRBV15 and TRBJ2-3): DAMVIQNPRYQVTQFGKPVTLSCSQTLNHNVMYWYQQKSSQAPKLLFHYYDKDFNNEADTPDNFQSRRPNTSFCFLDIRSPGLGDTAMYLCATSRGPGLAGGRNTQYFGPGTRLTVL.

This clone appeared a few times. The chain links TRBV29-1 to TRBJ2-1; tentatively, D is TRBD1 (8 bases). The CDR3 totals 15 residues. The V gene's germline CDR1 is SQVTM and CDR2 ANQGSEA. V was pared by 6 bases and J by 4 bases, with 19 bases between. CDR3 region: CSVHGQGLTYNEQFF. As DNA, the CDR3 is TGCAGCGTCCACGGACAGGGACTAACTTACAATGAGCAGTTCTTC.

J is TRBJ2-7 and V is TRBV27; 8 nucleotides agree with TRBD1. Germline CDR1 MNHEY, CDR2 SMNVEV (reference sequence). V was clipped by 5 bases and J by 6 bases; unmatched bases: 6. The CDR3 loop spans 13 amino acids. The CDR3: CASSVRTGSEQYF. The CDR3 bases are TGTGCCAGCAGTGTAAGGACAGGGTCCGAGCAGTACTTC.

The chain couples TRBV3-1 (or the pseudogene TRBV3-2) to TRBJ1-1; 8 bases are shared with TRBD1. V shed 1 base and J 5 bases; nucleotides not matched to a gene: 9. This CDR3 comprises 16 residues. The germline V gene has CDR1 LGHDT and CDR2 YNNKEL (reference sequence). This chain's CDR3 is CASSQGGQGALTEAFF. In nucleotides, the CDR3 is TGTGCCAGCAGCCAAGGGGGCCAGGGGGCGTTGACTGAAGCTTTCTTT.

In its sample, this clone was seen once. The rearrangement links TRBV6-5 to TRBJ2-1, with 8 nucleotides matching TRBD2. V shed 2 bases and J 8 bases; nucleotides not matched to a gene: 5. CDR1 MNHEY and CDR2 SVGAGI come from the germline V gene. This CDR3 is built from 14 residues. CDR3 bases: TGTGCCAGCAGTTACGTCGGGAGGGTATATGAGCAGTTCTTC. Translated, it gives CASSYVGRVYEQFF.

The chain uses TRBV7-2 and TRBJ2-7, with 8 positions matching TRBD2. The germline V gene encodes CDR1 SGHTA and CDR2 FQGNSA. Trimming at V came to 5 bases and at J to 4 bases, leaving 13 bases not matched to a gene. CDR3 length: 16 residues. The CDR3 nucleotides read TGTGCCAGCAGCCCCGGGGTAGCGGGAAATAAATACGAGCAGTACTTC. Protein: CASSPGVAGNKYEQYF.

CDR3: CASSPPQAYEQYF. DNA of the CDR3: TGTGCCAGCTCACCACCGCAGGCCTACGAGCAGTACTTC. The rearrangement uses TRBV18 and TRBJ2-7, with unresolved D. Trimming left V 0 bases short and J 2 bases short, with 5 bases between. This CDR3 comprises 13 residues. Germline CDR1 is KGHSH and CDR2 is LQKENI. The entire variable domain, with the rest obtained from reference TRBV18 and TRBJ2-7, is as follows: NAGVMQNPRHLVRRRGQEARLRCSPMKGHSHVYWYRQLPEEGLKFMVYLQKENIIDESGMPKERFSAEFPKEGPSILRIQQVVRGDSAAYFCASSPPQAYEQYFGPGTRLTVT.

The chain recombines TRBV7-2 with TRBJ1-3; D gene unclear. CDR1 and CDR2 (germline): SGHTA, FQGNSA. The length of the CDR3 is 15 residues. Between the trimmed V and J ends, which lost 0 bases and 4 bases, there was a span of 10 bases. The CDR3 sequence: CASSLAPGYGNTIYF. The CDR3 DNA reads as TGTGCCAGCAGCTTAGCACCCGGGTACGGAAACACCATATATTTT.

V and J are TRBV5-1 and TRBJ2-2; 12 nucleotides align to TRBD2. This CDR3 comprises 18 residues. In germline, CDR1 is SGHRS, CDR2 YFSETQ. V shed 0 bases and J 1 base; nucleotides not matched to a gene: 4. The CDR3 bases are TGCGCCAGCAGCTTGGAACTAGCGGGGGGACGGAACACCGGGGAGCTGTTTTTT. Translated, it gives CASSLELAGGRNTGELFF.

The sample holds a few counts of this clone. This sequence joins TRBV28 and TRBJ2-2; D possibly corresponds to TRBD1 (5 bases). The CDR3 is 15 amino acids. Germline V CDR1 and CDR2: MDHEN, SYDVKM. V gave up 6 bases and J gave up 6 bases, with 17 bases separating them. DNA of the CDR3: TGTGCCAGCAGCCCGTTGCAGGGTGGGGCCGGGGAGCTGTTTTTT. Its translation is CASSPLQGGAGELFF.

CDR3 DNA sequence: TGTGCCAGCAGCTTGTGGACTAGCGGCACCGGGGAGCTGTTTTTT. Translated, it gives CASSLWTSGTGELFF. This sequence joins TRBV5-4 and TRBJ2-2, with 10 bases matching TRBD2. CDR3 length: 15 amino acids. From germline, CDR1 is SGHNT and CDR2 YYREEE (reference sequence). The J segment lost 4 bases and the V segment lost 1 base, leaving 1 base of the junction unmatched. The full variable domain, with the rest looked up from reference TRBV5-4 and TRBJ2-2, is ETGVTQSPTHLIKTRGQQVTLRCSSQSGHNTVSWYQQALGQGPQFIFQYYREEENGRGNFPPRFSGLQFPNYSSELNVNALELDDSALYLCASSLWTSGTGELFFGEGSRLTVL.

This sequence joins TRBV5-6 and TRBJ2-4; tentatively, D is TRBD1 (6 bases). CDR1 and CDR2 from the germline V gene are SGHDT and YYEEEE. The CDR3 is made up of 13 amino acids. V was trimmed by 2 bases and J by 7 bases, leaving 10 bases between them. The chain's CDR3 is CASSFTQGNIQYF. The CDR3 DNA reads TGTGCCAGCAGCTTCACGCAGGGGAACATTCAGTACTTC. The variable domain in full, completed from reference TRBV5-6 and TRBJ2-4, reads DAGVTQSPTHLIKTRGQQVTLRCSPKSGHDTVSWYQQALGQGPQFIFQYYEEEERQRGNFPDRFSGHQFPNYSSELNVNALLLGDSALYLCASSFTQGNIQYFGAGTRLSVL.

The DNA for the CDR3 is TGTGCCAGTAGTATTTTGTCCGGAGGTGAAAAACTGTTTTTT. Its translation is CASSILSGGEKLFF. The chain recombines TRBV19 with TRBJ1-4, with D hard to call. Trimming removed 3 bases at V and 7 bases at J, with 12 bases between. CDR3 length equals 14 residues. The germline V gene encodes CDR1 LNHDA and CDR2 SQIVND (reference sequence).

The CDR3 DNA is TGTGCCAGTAGTATAGTTGCGGGAGCCTACAATGAGCAGTTCTTC. Translating it yields CASSIVAGAYNEQFF. The V call is TRBV19, the J call TRBJ2-1; 7 bases line up with TRBD2. Per germline, CDR1 LNHDA and CDR2 SQIVND (reference sequence). The J segment lost 2 bases and the V segment lost 1 base, leaving 2 bases of the junction unmatched. The length of the CDR3 is 15 residues.

V and J are TRBV28 and TRBJ1-2, with a tentative D call TRBD1 (6 bases). CDR1 and CDR2 from the germline V gene are MDHEN and SYDVKM. The CDR3 consists of 14 residues. V was cut by 3 bases and J by 4 bases, with 12 bases left in between. The CDR3 DNA is TGTGCCAGCAGTTTTAGGGACATCCCCTATGGCTACACCTTC. This sequence encodes CASSFRDIPYGYTF.